Sequencing of this T cell receptor beta chain was carried out in a study of CD8 T cells in Susac syndrome. Study-wide results and limits: Regarding the TCR sequencing and HLA analysis, the study admitted that a relatively small number of individuals were involved.

Note on this clonotype: What it recognizes is unknown. At one end, the junction sequence differs from germline, possibly due to a read error.

Reverse transcription of 0.5 to 1 ug RNA was performed with random hexamers. The TCR beta CDR3 was amplified by immunoSEQ multiplex PCR across 54 Vbeta, 13 Jbeta. TCRdb processed the immunoSEQ multiplex PCR reads anew with MiXCR; each CDR3 protein has one entry. The data show approximately 120,000 distinct CDR3 sequences, approximately 90% seen once. CD8+ and CD4+ T cells from blood underwent TCR beta sequencing. Bulk CD8+ and CD4+ cells came from magnetic negative isolation; CD8+ TEMRA by FACS. This receptor was obtained from a human donor with multiple sclerosis. The specimen sequenced was CD8+ T cells from PBMCs.

The CDR3: CAWSEGETSKDTQYF. CDR3 DNA sequence: TGTGCCTGGAGTGAGGGAGAGACTAGCAAAGATACGCAGTATTTT. J is TRBJ2-3 and V is TRBV30, with TRBD2 matching over 7 bases. CDR3 length: 15 amino acids. Germline assignment: CDR1 GTSNPN and CDR2 SVGIG (reference sequence).